The 3 T cell receptor beta chains below were found in one sample sequenced in a study of blood T cell repertoires in COVID-19. Libraries were prepared by immunoSEQ multiplex PCR; TCRdb keeps only in-frame clonotypes and omits some of them. Here the sample spans about 320,000 clones, 65% to 90% being singletons. Sequences were obtained from PBMCs or T cells enriched from blood (not recorded which). These receptors were taken from a woman in her late teens or twenties who had recovered from COVID-19.

The rearrangement uses TRBV5-1 and TRBJ1-6, with D tentatively TRBD1 (5 bases). Per the germline V gene, CDR1 is SGHRS and CDR2 is YFSETQ. The length of the CDR3 is 15 residues. Trimming stripped 0 bases from V and 6 bases from J, with 10 bases between. The CDR3 region has the DNA TGCGCCAGCAGCTTGGATGTGGGGGGTAATTCACCCCTCCACTTT. Translation gives CASSLDVGGNSPLHF.

This clone was detected only a few times. V is TRBV7-8 and J is TRBJ2-3, with 11 bases lining up with TRBD2. With 6 bases clipped from V and 4 bases from J, the junction kept 0 bases outside the gene matches. CDR3 length: 13 residues. CDR1 and CDR2 (germline): SGHVS, FQNEAQ. CDR3 region: CASSSGGADTQYF. The CDR3 DNA sequence: TGTGCCAGCAGTAGCGGGGGGGCAGATACGCAGTATTTT.

V gene TRBV3-1 (or the pseudogene TRBV3-2) combines with J gene TRBJ1-1, with a tentative D call TRBD1 (5 bases). There are 17 residues in the CDR3. From germline, CDR1 is LGHDT and CDR2 YNNKEL (reference sequence). V lost 2 bases, J lost 11 bases, and 27 bases lay in between. CDR3 region: CASSQPLDGSGGRGAFF. Here the CDR3 DNA reads TGTGCCAGCAGCCAACCCCTGGATGGTTCCGGGGGTCGAGGGGCTTTCTTT.